This T cell receptor (beta chain) comes out of a study of CD8 T cells in Susac syndrome. About the study: Patients with Susac syndrome had blood drawn and were at that point therapy-naive, on corticosteroids, or on intravenous immunoglobulin alone.

Between the trimmed V and J ends, which lost 2 bases and 6 bases, there was a span of 10 bases. Germline V gives CDR1 KGHSH, CDR2 LQKENI. The length of the CDR3 is 13 residues. Sequencing of TCR beta, carried out with a high-throughput approach, was applied to CD8+ and CD4+ T cells from the blood. When the RNA was reverse transcribed, random hexamers were used with an input of 0.5 to 1 ug. Amplification of TCR beta CDR3 was carried out by immunoSEQ multiplex PCR, which covered 54 Vbeta and 13 Jbeta segments. TCRdb analysed the immunoSEQ multiplex PCR reads with MiXCR anew, one entry per CDR3 protein. The sample records roughly 160,000 distinct CDR3 sequences, approximately 95% being singletons.

Sequenced input: CD4+ T cells from PBMCs. The source of this sequence is a human donor with Susac syndrome. The chain employs TRBV18 and TRBJ1-2; tentative D call: TRBD1 (5 bases). CDR3: CASSPGTEHGYTF. In nucleotides, the CDR3 is TGTGCCAGCTCACCAGGGACTGAGCATGGCTACACCTTC. The whole variable domain, filled in from reference TRBV18 and TRBJ1-2, reads NAGVMQNPRHLVRRRGQEARLRCSPMKGHSHVYWYRQLPEEGLKFMVYLQKENIIDESGMPKERFSAEFPKEGPSILRIQQVVRGDSAAYFCASSPGTEHGYTFGSGTRLTVV.